The clone carrying this T cell receptor beta chain ranks as medium-sized (0.01 to 0.1%). The data are from a study of early T cells in non-severe SARS-CoV-2 infection. TCRdb processed the 5' RACE reads anew with MiXCR; each CDR3 protein has one entry. The table records tens of thousands of distinct CDR3 sequences, about 11% of them present only once. The sequences come from whole blood, collected at baseline. This sequence originates from an adult who was a healthcare worker with PCR-confirmed SARS-CoV-2 infection or an uninfected control (not recorded which).

CDR3 amino acids: CASSVQNMNTEAFF. For the CDR3, the DNA is TGTGCCAGCAGTGTGCAGAACATGAACACTGAAGCTTTCTTT. The chain links TRBV6-5 to TRBJ1-1; D is ambiguous. Looked up from germline, CDR1 is MNHEY and CDR2 is SVGAGI. The CDR3 is 14 residues long. The germline V and J ends were trimmed by 5 bases and 0 bases, with 10 bases remaining between them.